One sample yielded the 14 T cell receptor beta chains listed below, sequenced in a study of T cells in Graves' hyperthyroidism and ophthalmopathy. RNA transcripts yielded amplified TCR beta CDR3 regions. The study used the HTBI primer set for a first-round RT-PCR of the TCR CDR3. A single record per CDR3 protein comes from TCRdb applying MiXCR to the multiplex PCR reads. The table shows around 280,000 distinct CDR3 sequences, with approximately 14% occurring only once. The sample comprised blood. These receptors all come from a middle-aged woman with Graves' hyperthyroidism.

Many counts were recorded for this clonotype. The chain has TRBV30 and TRBJ1-2; 7 bases are shared with TRBD1. This CDR3 is built from 14 residues. Germline assignment: CDR1 GTSNPN and CDR2 SVGIG (reference sequence). V gave up 2 bases and J gave up 6 bases; unmatched junction bases: 9. The CDR3 spells CAWSNRGWGNGYTF. For the CDR3, the DNA is TGTGCCTGGAGTAACAGGGGTTGGGGGAATGGCTACACCTTC.

This clonotype came up a few times. The CDR3 nucleotides are TGTGCCAGCAGCCCTTCCCGTTTGACAGGCCAGCACCTAATCGAGCAGTACTTC. The encoded protein is CASSPSRLTGQHLIEQYF. The V gene is TRBV14, the J gene TRBJ2-7, with D possibly matching TRBD1 (6 bases). CDR1 is SGHDN, CDR2 FVKESK, per germline. CDR3 length: 18 residues. V gave up 4 bases and J gave up 6 bases, with 28 bases separating them.

This clonotype was seen ten or more times. This sequence joins TRBV10-3 and TRBJ1-5; D is ambiguous. CDR1 is ENHRY and CDR2 is SYGVKD in the germline V gene. CDR3 length: 12 residues. With 10 bases removed from V and 0 bases from J, the gap between germline ends came to 7 bases. In DNA form, the CDR3 reads TGTGCCACCGGCTATAGCAATCAGCCCCAGCATTTT. The encoded protein is CATGYSNQPQHF.

This clonotype was counted ten times or more. The chain uses TRBV20-1 and TRBJ2-7; 16 bases fit TRBD2. This CDR3 spans 15 amino acids. The germline V gene has CDR1 DFQATT and CDR2 SNEGSKA (reference sequence). J lost 5 bases, V lost 3 bases, and 4 bases had no gene match. CDR3 protein: CSARGTSGRANEQYF. CDR3 nucleotide sequence: TGCAGTGCTAGGGGGACTAGCGGGAGGGCCAACGAGCAGTACTTC.

This clonotype occurred a few times. A much larger clone sits a single nucleotide away, making a read error possible. V is TRBV27 and J is TRBJ1-5, with 7 bases fitting TRBD1. CDR1 is MNHEY, CDR2 SMNVEV, per germline (reference sequence). This CDR3 has 15 amino acids. V was clipped by 5 bases and J by 0 bases; unmatched bases: 4. The CDR3, as DNA: TGTGCCAGCAGTCCGACAGGGAATAGCAATCAGCCCCAGCATTTT. Translating gives CASSPTGNSNQPQHF.

This clonotype has a count of ten or more. This sequence joins TRBV2 and TRBJ2-1; the match to TRBD1 covers 9 bases. Germline assignment: CDR1 SNHLY and CDR2 FYNNEI. The CDR3 covers 13 residues. Losses at the gene ends were 6 bases for V and 8 bases for J; bases not matched to a gene: 5. CDR3: CASRGQGGYEQFF. DNA for the CDR3: TGTGCCAGCAGGGGACAGGGAGGGTATGAGCAGTTCTTC.

CDR3 loop: CASSPPWGASEKLFF. The CDR3 nucleotides are TGTGCCAGCAGCCCACCCTGGGGGGCGAGTGAAAAACTGTTTTTT. The J gene is TRBJ1-4, the V gene TRBV28; tentative D call: TRBD1 (6 bases). V was cut by 6 bases and J by 7 bases, with 18 bases left in between. The CDR3 loop spans 15 amino acids. The V gene's germline CDR1 is MDHEN and CDR2 SYDVKM.

This clonotype was observed many times. The chain recombines TRBV6-6 with TRBJ2-7; 9 bases agree with TRBD1. This CDR3 has 15 residues. The ends lost 2 bases at V and 3 bases at J; junction bases unmatched: 5. Germline V lookup: CDR1 MNHNY, CDR2 SVGAGI (reference sequence). For the CDR3, the DNA is TGTGCCAGCAGTTACGGACAGGGGATTGACTACGAGCAGTACTTC. As protein: CASSYGQGIDYEQYF.

This clonotype was seen at least ten times. V usage is TRBV29-1 and J usage is TRBJ1-2; D perhaps matches TRBD1 (6 bases). Looked up from germline, CDR1 is SQVTM and CDR2 is ANQGSEA. The CDR3 is 12 amino acids. V lost 4 bases to trimming and J lost 6 bases, with 12 bases between them. The CDR3 DNA reads as TGCAGCGTTGGGGCAGGGGATCATGGCTACACCTTC. It specifies CSVGAGDHGYTF.

The sample holds many counts of this clonotype. V usage is TRBV7-9 and J usage is TRBJ1-6, with D perhaps TRBD1 (6 bases). This CDR3 comprises 13 residues. Germline CDR1 is SEHNR and CDR2 is FQNEAQ (reference sequence). V gave up 5 bases and J gave up 14 bases, with 16 bases separating them. As DNA, the CDR3 is TGTGCCAGCAGCCCCCCTACAGGGTCAACCCTCCACTTT. It is translated as CASSPPTGSTLHF.

CDR3 protein: CASSPLAGEAGELFF. DNA of the CDR3: TGTGCCAGCTCACCGCTAGCGGGAGAGGCCGGGGAGCTGTTTTTT. The chain joins TRBV18 to TRBJ2-2, with 10 bases that match TRBD2. V was pared by 3 bases and J by 6 bases, with 4 bases of the junction left unmatched. CDR1 and CDR2 from the germline V gene are KGHSH and LQKENI. CDR3 length equals 15 residues.

This clonotype was seen only a few times. The chain is built from TRBV5-6 and TRBJ2-7, with 7 bases lining up with TRBD1. Germline lookup yields CDR1 SGHDT and CDR2 YYEEEE. Losses at the gene ends were 4 bases for V and 3 bases for J; bases not matched to a gene: 16. CDR3 length: 17 amino acids. CDR3 sequence reads: CASSGTVDRVGFYEQYF. The CDR3 DNA is TGTGCCAGCAGCGGCACAGTTGACAGGGTCGGTTTCTACGAGCAGTACTTC.

This clonotype occurred many times. The genes are TRBV3-1 and TRBJ2-7, with 11 bases fitting TRBD1. The CDR3 extends over 14 amino acids. The J segment lost 6 bases and the V segment lost 4 bases, leaving 5 bases of the junction unmatched. Germline CDR1 reads LGHDT; CDR2 reads YNNKEL (reference sequence). The CDR3, as DNA: TGTGCCAGCAGCCCCCGCGGGACAGGGGGCGAGCAGTACTTC. Protein product: CASSPRGTGGEQYF.

This clonotype was picked up many times. The genes are TRBV12-3 or TRBV12-4 and TRBJ2-5, with 7 bases fitting TRBD2. This CDR3 has 16 residues. Trimming removed 3 bases from V and 4 bases from J; junction bases left unmatched: 11. The chain's CDR3 is CASSFGAGVLRETQYF. In DNA, the CDR3 is TGTGCCAGCAGTTTTGGCGCGGGAGTTCTTCGAGAGACCCAGTACTTC.